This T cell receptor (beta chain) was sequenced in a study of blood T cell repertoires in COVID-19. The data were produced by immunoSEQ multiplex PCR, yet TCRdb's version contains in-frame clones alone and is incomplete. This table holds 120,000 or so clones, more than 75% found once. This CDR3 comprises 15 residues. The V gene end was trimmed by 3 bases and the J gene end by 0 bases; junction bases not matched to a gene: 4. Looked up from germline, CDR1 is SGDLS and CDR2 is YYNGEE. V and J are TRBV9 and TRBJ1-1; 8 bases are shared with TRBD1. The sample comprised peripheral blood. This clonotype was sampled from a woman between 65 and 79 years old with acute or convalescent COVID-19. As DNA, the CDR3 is TGTGCCAGCAGCGGTGCCAGGGGGCTGAACACTGAAGCTTTCTTT. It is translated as CASSGARGLNTEAFF.